Listed here are 10 T cell receptor beta chains from one sample, sequenced in a study of blood T cells in healthy people across ages. A J-beta primer mix and a sample-barcoded 5' primer were used in a second PCR of about 7 to 12 cycles. TCRdb ran MiXCR on the 5' RACE reads and lists one entry per CDR3 protein. The data show roughly 680,000 distinct CDR3 sequences, with around 48% seen just once and roughly 34% held by the top ten. The sequenced sample was blood. Source of these receptors: a woman aged 60-70 years in good health.

In this sample, this clonotype turned up a few times. This chain uses TRBV29-1 with TRBJ2-5; D not resolved. The J call could be wrong; TRBJ2-4 is a better fit for the DNA end. This CDR3 comprises 13 residues. Germline-derived CDR1 and CDR2 are SQVTM and ANQGSEA. CDR3 sequence: CSVGADALNIQYF. CDR3 nucleotides: TGCAGCGTTGGTGCTGATGCCTTAAACATTCAGTACTTC.

This clonotype has just a few counts. CDR3: CASSPTGTGGTGELFF. CDR3 sequence (DNA): TGTGCCAGCAGCCCCACCGGGACCGGAGGTACCGGGGAGCTGTTTTTT. V gene TRBV7-2 combines with J gene TRBJ2-2; D is possibly TRBD1 or TRBD2 (5 bases each). Germline V gives CDR1 SGHTA, CDR2 FQGNSA. CDR3 length: 16 amino acids. V was shortened by 5 bases and J by 5 bases, with 18 bases between the two germline ends.

The table lists this clonotype with a few counts. V gene TRBV4-2 combines with J gene TRBJ2-4; 10 bases map to TRBD1. Looked up from germline, CDR1 is LGHNA and CDR2 is YNFKEQ. The ends lost 1 base at V and 0 bases at J; junction bases unmatched: 3. The CDR3 is 17 residues long. CDR3 sequence: CASSQVGTGVAKNIQYF. The CDR3 DNA sequence: TGTGCCAGCAGCCAAGTTGGGACAGGGGTAGCCAAAAACATTCAGTACTTC.

V gene TRBV28 combines with J gene TRBJ2-3, with 9 bases matching TRBD2. The junction had 9 bases not matched to a gene; V was cut back by 5 bases and J by 6 bases. Germline values: CDR1 MDHEN, CDR2 SYDVKM. This CDR3 contains 15 residues. CDR3 amino acids: CASSRLADNRDTQYF. DNA for the CDR3: TGTGCCAGCAGTAGACTAGCGGACAATCGGGATACGCAGTATTTT.

V is TRBV29-1 and J is TRBJ1-5, with D maybe TRBD1 (5 bases). Per germline, CDR1 SQVTM and CDR2 ANQGSEA. This CDR3 is 13 amino acids long. The germline V and J ends were trimmed by 4 bases and 4 bases, with 11 bases remaining between them. The DNA of the CDR3 is TGCAGCGTTGCCGGGGGGTGGAATCAGCCCCAGCATTTT. This translates into CSVAGGWNQPQHF.

The chain combines TRBV20-1 with TRBJ2-7, with D possibly matching TRBD2 (6 bases). The CDR3 is 14 amino acids. Per the germline V gene, CDR1 is DFQATT and CDR2 is SNEGSKA (reference sequence). V was pared by 6 bases and J by 2 bases, with 17 bases between. The CDR3 DNA follows: TGCAGTGCGGGGCGAAATAGCGGAACCTACGAGCAGTACTTC. This gives the protein CSAGRNSGTYEQYF.

The rearrangement joins TRBV3-1 to TRBJ2-3, with D possibly matching TRBD2 (5 bases). The length of the CDR3 is 14 residues. V was clipped by 2 bases and J by 6 bases, with 12 bases between them. Germline CDR1 is LGHDT and CDR2 is YNNKEL (reference sequence). The CDR3: CASSQRLHGDTQYF. The CDR3 DNA reads TGTGCCAGCAGCCAAAGACTACATGGGGATACGCAGTATTTT.

V gene TRBV6-1 combines with J gene TRBJ2-1; 8 bases match TRBD2. Germline lookup yields CDR1 MNHNS and CDR2 SASEGT. This CDR3 region has 15 residues. The junction had 12 bases not matched to a gene; V was cut back by 7 bases and J by 7 bases. CDR3 loop: CASTASSGSWNEQFF. Here the CDR3 DNA reads TGTGCCAGCACCGCCAGCAGCGGGAGTTGGAATGAGCAGTTCTTC.

There are a few counts of this clonotype. The gene calls are TRBV7-2 and TRBJ1-2; the D is unclear. The CDR3 totals 12 residues. V lost 5 bases and J 7 bases, leaving 11 bases between the germline ends. CDR1 is SGHTA, CDR2 FQGNSA, per germline. As DNA, the CDR3 is TGTGCCAGCAGCATCCTGGGTGTTGGCTACACCTTC. Translation: CASSILGVGYTF.

This clonotype was seen at least ten times. The chain is built from TRBV11-2 and TRBJ2-1, with no clear D. Per the germline V gene, CDR1 is SGHAT and CDR2 is FQNNGV. CDR3 length: 15 residues. Trimming took off 5 bases at V and 0 bases at J, with 11 bases between the two ends. CDR3 sequence: CASSMTYNSYNEQFF. The CDR3, as DNA: TGTGCCAGCAGCATGACTTATAACTCCTACAATGAGCAGTTCTTC.